The entry that follows covers one T cell receptor (beta chain) sequence. V shed 5 bases, J shed 11 bases, and the junction held 14 bases outside the gene matches. CDR1 and CDR2 (germline): SEHNR, FQNEAQ (reference sequence). This CDR3 spans 15 amino acids. The use of a sample-barcoded 5' primer and a J-beta primer mix characterized a second PCR of roughly 6 to 11 cycles. From the 5' RACE reads, TCRdb called clonotypes with MiXCR, one entry per CDR3 protein. This table holds almost 800,000 distinct CDR3 sequences, roughly 64% found once. The sample belongs to a study of blood T cells in healthy people across ages.

The source material was blood. This clonotype was obtained from a man in his thirties or forties in good health. The V gene is TRBV7-9, the J gene TRBJ2-5; 10 bases match TRBD1. The CDR3 DNA follows: TGTGCCAGCAGCCTTGGGACAGGGGAGTACAATGAGCAGTACTTC. Translation gives CASSLGTGEYNEQYF.